This T cell receptor (beta chain) was documented in a study of cytomegalovirus exposure and HLA in healthy donors. General study findings and limits: What a later analysis reportedly showed was that an Asian-associated ancestry cluster had fewer N-insertions than the approximately 700-donor mean.

With 4 bases removed from V and 1 base from J, the gap between germline ends came to 8 bases. Germline V lookup: CDR1 SGHRS, CDR2 YFSETQ. The CDR3 has 13 residues. Researchers ran the PCR with 60 Vbeta and 13 Jbeta primers. Profiling relied on immunoSEQ multiplex PCR, and the TCRdb table lists in-frame clones only, not all of them. Of 90,000 to 130,000 clones listed, roughly four fifths are singletons. Worth noting for this clone: Its cognate antigen is unknown.

The clonotype comes from a man aged 25 to 45 in good health and CMV-seropositive. The specimen sequenced was PBMCs. The genes are TRBV5-1 and TRBJ1-2; no clear D gene. Here the CDR3 reads CASSLDFNYGYTF. The CDR3 coding sequence is TGCGCCAGCAGCCTGGACTTTAACTATGGCTACACCTTC.